The next 27 T cell receptor beta chains were all read from a single sample in a study of T cell repertoires in ileal Crohn's disease. Generated by immunoSEQ multiplex PCR, the TCRdb table keeps only in-frame clones and is missing some. Counted here are about 1,800 clones, 80% to 90% occurring once; the ten biggest clones make up 13% to 15%. Sample: ileal tissue. The source is an adult with Crohn's disease.

This chain connects TRBV29-1 to TRBJ2-3; D perhaps matches TRBD1 (5 bases). V was cut by 8 bases and J by 1 base, with 13 bases left in between. The CDR3 totals 13 residues. Germline V lookup: CDR1 SQVTM, CDR2 ANQGSEA. The CDR3 sequence is CSHLLQGTDTQYF. CDR3 DNA sequence: TGCAGCCATCTCCTACAGGGCACAGATACGCAGTATTTT.

The V gene is TRBV5-4, the J gene TRBJ2-1; D remains ambiguous. Trimming removed 8 bases from V and 0 bases from J, with 12 bases in between. Per germline, CDR1 SGHNT and CDR2 YYREEE (reference sequence). The CDR3 sequence is 14 residues long. The CDR3 sequence is CASSTSSSYNEQFF. Here the CDR3 DNA reads TGTGCCAGTTCGACTTCCAGCTCCTACAATGAGCAGTTCTTC.

This clone is a singleton in its sample. This rearrangement joins TRBV5-5 to TRBJ1-5, with a weak D call TRBD1 (5 bases). V lost 0 bases, J lost 5 bases, and 6 bases lay in between. This CDR3 comprises 13 residues. CDR1 SGHKS and CDR2 YYEKEE come from the germline V gene (reference sequence). The DNA for the CDR3 is TGTGCCAGCAGCTTGGCCAGGGATCAGCCCCAGCATTTT. Amino acid sequence: CASSLARDQPQHF. The variable domain in full, with the rest retrieved from reference TRBV5-5 and TRBJ1-5, is DAGVTQSPTHLIKTRGQQVTLRCSPISGHKSVSWYQQVLGQGPQFIFQYYEKEERGRGNFPDRFSARQFPNYSSELNVNALLLGDSALYLCASSLARDQPQHFGDGTRLSIL.

This clone was detected a few times. The rearrangement joins TRBV6-6 to TRBJ2-7; TRBD1 matches 7 bases. From germline, CDR1 is MNHNY and CDR2 SVGAGI (reference sequence). CDR3 size: 14 residues. V lost 5 bases, J lost 3 bases, and 7 bases stayed unmatched. For the CDR3, the DNA is TGTGCCAGCAGTGAGACAGGGCCCTACTACGAGCAGTACTTC. Translation gives CASSETGPYYEQYF.

The V call is TRBV7-2, the J call TRBJ1-3; TRBD1 agrees at 7 bases. This CDR3 is 16 amino acids long. With V trimmed by 5 bases and J by 0 bases, 7 bases remained unmatched. Germline V gene data show CDR1 as SGHTA and CDR2 as FQGNSA. This chain's CDR3 is CASSGRQGSSGNTIYF. CDR3 nucleotide sequence: TGTGCCAGCAGCGGACGACAGGGAAGCTCTGGAAACACCATATATTTT.

The chain recombines TRBV10-2 with TRBJ2-7; 8 bases align to TRBD2. V gave up 7 bases and J gave up 7 bases; unmatched junction bases: 9. This CDR3 spans 13 amino acids. Germline lookup yields CDR1 WSHSY and CDR2 SAAADI. The CDR3 region has the DNA TGCGCCAGCACCGGGAGGGAGAACTGGGAGCAGTACTTC. It specifies CASTGRENWEQYF.

The sample holds one count of this clone. V usage is TRBV6-1 and J usage is TRBJ1-2; D uncertain. Germline lookup yields CDR1 MNHNS and CDR2 SASEGT. The CDR3 runs 15 residues. The ends were cut back, 0 bases at V and 6 bases at J, with 14 bases in the middle. The CDR3 reads CASSEALTASDGYTF. The CDR3 nucleotides are TGTGCCAGCAGTGAAGCCCTCACAGCCTCAGATGGCTACACCTTC.

This chain joins TRBV2 and TRBJ2-5, with a possible D match to TRBD2 (6 bases). Between the trimmed V and J ends, which lost 8 bases and 5 bases, there was a span of 21 bases. This CDR3 has 15 residues. Germline values: CDR1 SNHLY, CDR2 FYNNEI. CDR3 residues: CASRYDYGGAETQYF. DNA for the CDR3: TGTGCCAGCCGCTACGACTATGGCGGGGCGGAGACCCAGTACTTC. Combining the CDR3 with reference TRBV2 and TRBJ2-5 gives the whole variable domain EPEVTQTPSHQVTQMGQEVILRCVPISNHLYFYWYRQILGQKVEFLVSFYNNEISEKSEIFDDQFSVERPDGSNFTLKIRSTKLEDSAMYFCASRYDYGGAETQYFGPGTRLLVL.

The chain carries TRBV27 and TRBJ1-4; TRBD1 matches at 11 bases. This CDR3 comprises 16 residues. V lost 5 bases and J lost 6; bases outside the gene matches: 8. CDR1 is MNHEY and CDR2 is SMNVEV in the germline V gene (reference sequence). CDR3 loop: CASSPGTGGMDEKLFF. As DNA, the CDR3 is TGTGCCAGCAGTCCAGGGACAGGGGGAATGGATGAAAAACTGTTTTTT.

This clone turned up a few times. This chain links TRBV5-1 with TRBJ2-5; TRBD2 matches at 11 bases. CDR1 and CDR2 from the germline V gene are SGHRS and YFSETQ. The CDR3 has 15 amino acids. Trimming at V came to 5 bases and at J to 2 bases, leaving 5 bases not matched to a gene. Written as DNA, the CDR3 is TGCGCCAGCAGAACTAGCGGGGGCCCGCAAGAGACCCAGTACTTC. Its translation: CASRTSGGPQETQYF.

The chain carries TRBV6-1 and TRBJ1-2; 7 nucleotides agree with TRBD1. Germline V gene data show CDR1 as MNHNS and CDR2 as SASEGT. J was trimmed by 8 bases and V by 6 bases; bases with no gene match: 12. The CDR3 has 14 residues. The CDR3 loop is CASRPTGVEGGYTF. The CDR3 DNA reads as TGTGCCAGCAGACCAACAGGGGTTGAGGGAGGCTACACCTTC.

The chain carries TRBV6-1 and TRBJ1-3; D not certain. CDR3 length equals 14 residues. Germline values: CDR1 MNHNS, CDR2 SASEGT. V lost 6 bases to trimming and J lost 0 bases, with 9 bases between them. CDR3 DNA: TGTGCCAGCAGAGGAGGGATCTCTGGAAACACCATATATTTT. Translating it yields CASRGGISGNTIYF.

The rearrangement uses TRBV7-2 and TRBJ1-5; a weak D match, TRBD1 (5 bases). V lost 1 base, J lost 2 bases, and 12 bases lay in between. Germline CDR1 SGHTA, CDR2 FQGNSA. This CDR3 contains 16 residues. CDR3 DNA: TGTGCCAGCAGCTTAGGTGGCGGGGCCGGCAATCAGCCCCAGCATTTT. Its protein is CASSLGGGAGNQPQHF.

The gene calls are TRBV13 and TRBJ2-7, with TRBD1 as a possible D gene (5 bases). The CDR3 has 16 residues. The V gene's germline CDR1 is PRHDT and CDR2 FYEKMQ (reference sequence). V was trimmed by 0 bases and J by 3 bases, leaving 15 bases between them. CDR3 sequence (DNA): TGTGCCAGCAGCTTAGGCGTTCAGGGCCCAAACTACGAGCAGTACTTC. It encodes CASSLGVQGPNYEQYF.

V and J are TRBV11-2 and TRBJ1-2; weak D call: TRBD1 (6 bases). CDR3 length: 14 residues. V lost 0 bases to trimming and J lost 7 bases, with 12 bases between them. Germline lookup yields CDR1 SGHAT and CDR2 FQNNGV. CDR3 nucleotides: TGTGCCAGCAGCTTAGACGCAGGGGTGGGTGGCTACACCTTC. Its translation: CASSLDAGVGGYTF. Looking up the rest from reference TRBV11-2 and TRBJ1-2 gives the full variable domain: EAGVAQSPRYKIIEKRQSVAFWCNPISGHATLYWYQQILGQGPKLLIQFQNNGVVDDSQLPKDRFSAERLKGVDSTLKIQPAKLEDSAVYLCASSLDAGVGGYTFGSGTRLTVV.

The rearrangement links TRBV2 to TRBJ1-1; 8 bases map to TRBD1. The germline V gene has CDR1 SNHLY and CDR2 FYNNEI. CDR3 size: 11 residues. The trim removed 6 bases at V and 11 bases at J, leaving 5 bases unmatched. CDR3 sequence: CASRVTGEAFF. Written as DNA, the CDR3 is TGTGCCAGCAGAGTGACAGGGGAGGCTTTCTTT.

The rearrangement joins TRBV14 to TRBJ2-5; 8 positions agree with TRBD1. CDR3 length equals 13 residues. With 4 bases clipped from V and 5 bases from J, the junction kept 3 bases outside the gene matches. The germline V gene encodes CDR1 SGHDN and CDR2 FVKESK. The CDR3: CASSPGGWETQYF. Here the CDR3 DNA reads TGTGCCAGCAGCCCAGGGGGCTGGGAGACCCAGTACTTC.

The chain links TRBV7-9 to TRBJ1-6; 8 nucleotides align to TRBD1. Germline trimming cut 5 bases from V and 8 bases from J; bases unmatched to any gene: 8. The CDR3 extends over 15 amino acids. Germline assignment: CDR1 SEHNR and CDR2 FQNEAQ (reference sequence). CDR3 sequence reads: CASSPTQGAHSPLHF. The CDR3 region has the DNA TGTGCCAGCAGCCCCACGCAGGGGGCTCATTCACCCCTCCACTTT.

The CDR3 DNA follows: TGTGCCAGCTCACCGACCGGGACAGTGAATTCACCCCTCCACTTT. Encoded protein: CASSPTGTVNSPLHF. The chain has TRBV18 and TRBJ1-6; 7 bases fit TRBD1. CDR1 is KGHSH and CDR2 is LQKENI in the germline V gene. The CDR3 is made up of 15 amino acids. V dropped 3 bases and J dropped 7; count of bases not matched to a gene: 6.

The chain joins TRBV28 to TRBJ1-2; 10 bases line up with TRBD1. Germline V gene lookup returns CDR1 MDHEN and CDR2 SYDVKM. The CDR3 has 13 amino acids. Losses at the gene ends were 10 bases for V and 4 bases for J; bases not matched to a gene: 6. Here the CDR3 DNA reads TGTGCCACGACAGGGGGCCTGGTCTATGGCTACACCTTC. Residues: CATTGGLVYGYTF.

The chain is built from TRBV30 and TRBJ1-2; D not certain. The CDR3 length is 13 residues. Germline CDR1 is GTSNPN and CDR2 is SVGIG (reference sequence). Trimming left V 3 bases short and J 5 bases short, with 13 bases between. The CDR3 DNA is TGTGCCTGGAGGGGAGGGAAGAGGTATGGCTACACCTTC. The encoded protein is CAWRGGKRYGYTF.

This clone was found a few times. The rearrangement links TRBV7-2 to TRBJ2-7; D call uncertain. V dropped 1 base and J dropped 7 bases, with 20 bases sitting between them. Germline V gene lookup returns CDR1 SGHTA and CDR2 FQGNSA. CDR3 length: 16 residues. Here the CDR3 DNA reads TGTGCCAGCAGCTTAGGAGAGGCTAGTCCACACTTGGAGCAGTACTTC. As protein: CASSLGEASPHLEQYF.

J is TRBJ2-3 and V is TRBV5-1; TRBD2 agrees at 12 bases. Germline CDR1 reads SGHRS; CDR2 reads YFSETQ. The V gene end was trimmed by 1 base and the J gene end by 1 base; junction bases not matched to a gene: 4. The CDR3 extends over 17 amino acids. In DNA, the CDR3 is TGCGCCAGCAGCTTGCAAACTAGCGGGGGGCGCACAGATACGCAGTATTTT. It is translated as CASSLQTSGGRTDTQYF. Looking up the rest from reference TRBV5-1 and TRBJ2-3 gives the full variable domain: KAGVTQTPRYLIKTRGQQVTLSCSPISGHRSVSWYQQTPGQGLQFLFEYFSETQRNKGNFPGRFSGRQFSNSRSEMNVSTLELGDSALYLCASSLQTSGGRTDTQYFGPGTRLTVL.

The chain combines TRBV4-1 with TRBJ1-2; 8 bases are shared with TRBD1. V shed 1 base, J shed 3 bases, and the junction held 13 bases outside the gene matches. The CDR3 covers 18 residues. The V gene's germline CDR1 is MGHRA and CDR2 YSYEKL. In nucleotides, the CDR3 is TGCGCCAGCAGCCAAGTTAAGGGAGACAGGGGCCCCGACTATGGCTACACCTTC. Encoded protein: CASSQVKGDRGPDYGYTF.

The chain employs TRBV6-5 and TRBJ2-7, with D possibly matching TRBD1 (6 bases). Germline CDR1 reads MNHEY; CDR2 reads SVGAGI. The V end lost 2 bases, the J end lost 4 bases, and 15 bases lay between the germline ends. There are 15 residues in the CDR3. The CDR3 nucleotides are TGTGCCAGCAGTTACATCAAGGACAGAATTTACGAGCAGTACTTC. Amino acid sequence: CASSYIKDRIYEQYF.

This clone was picked up one time. This chain uses TRBV6-6 with TRBJ1-1; unclear D gene. The V gene lost 7 bases and the J gene lost 1 base, with 10 bases spanning the gap. This CDR3 has 13 residues. CDR1 is MNHNY and CDR2 is SVGAGI in the germline V gene (reference sequence). The CDR3 DNA is TGTGCCAGCACCCCTCGAGAGAACACTGAAGCTTTCTTT. As protein: CASTPRENTEAFF.

This clone was detected a few times. The chain has TRBV6-1 and TRBJ1-5; possibly TRBD1 for D (5 bases). The CDR3 runs to 15 residues. Germline V lookup: CDR1 MNHNS, CDR2 SASEGT. Trimming stripped 4 bases from V and 0 bases from J, with 10 bases between. The CDR3 DNA sequence: TGTGCCAGCAGTGCAGGGTTCTATAGCAATCAGCCCCAGCATTTT. Its protein product is CASSAGFYSNQPQHF.